This T cell receptor beta chain derives from a study of PD-1 blockade in classical Hodgkin lymphoma. Study results and limitations: Causes of the repertoire differences remain undefined, possibly disease activity or prior therapy.

Every patient experienced relapse after autologous stem cell transplantation, and brentuximab vedotin exposure varied. This table comes from immunoSEQ multiplex PCR, and its TCRdb copy is limited to in-frame clones, with some not included. The sample lists 95,000 to 100,000 clones; about 89% were seen once. Notes on this clone: Its matching antigen is unknown.

V gave up 6 bases and J gave up 0 bases, with 26 bases separating them. Germline-derived CDR1 and CDR2 are SQVTM and ANQGSEA. The CDR3 sequence is 18 residues long. This clonotype originated in a human donor with classical Hodgkin lymphoma. V is TRBV29-1 and J is TRBJ1-2; D remains unclear. Here the sequenced sample was peripheral blood mononuclear cells (PBMCs), taken before the second cycle of nivolumab. CDR3 protein: CSVARDILVHRANYGYTF. The CDR3 DNA is TGCAGCGTAGCCAGAGACATTCTGGTTCATCGCGCTAACTATGGCTACACCTTC.